The T cell receptor (beta chain) under discussion was sequenced for a study of a mutant IDH1 vaccine in newly diagnosed glioma. As for the study in general: Before enrollment, patients got radiotherapy alone, temozolomide alone, or mostly the combination.

The germline V and J ends were trimmed by 2 bases and 1 base, with 8 bases remaining between them. The CDR3 is 14 residues long. Germline assignment: CDR1 ENHRY and CDR2 SYGVKD. In regard to this clone: What it recognizes is unknown.

TCRdb's copy holds only in-frame clones and misses some; the assay was immunoSEQ multiplex PCR. Among 35,000 to 40,000 clones listed, 75% to 85% were seen once. Time point noted: week 23, last vaccination. A 20-mer mutant IDH1 peptide at 300 ug was injected subcutaneously with topical imiquimod. V is TRBV10-3 and J is TRBJ1-2; D is uncertain. The receptor's source is a man aged 40-49 years with glioma. The material was PBMCs, obtained from a glioma patient whose treatment included an IDH1 peptide vaccine. The CDR3 nucleotides are TGTGCCATCAGTGAGATAAGCAGTAACTATGGCTACACCTTC. This gives the protein CAISEISSNYGYTF.